Listed here are 10 T cell receptor beta chains from one sample, sequenced in a study of T cells in Graves' hyperthyroidism and ophthalmopathy. Regions amplified from RNA transcripts were the TCR beta CDR3 regions. HTBI primers were the set used in a first-round RT-PCR of the TCR CDR3. One entry per CDR3 protein results from TCRdb running MiXCR on the multiplex PCR reads. The data contain 200,000 to 300,000 distinct CDR3 sequences, around 24% of them singletons. The sample was blood. The receptors originated from a woman in her thirties or forties with Graves' ophthalmopathy.

The V call is TRBV20-1, the J call TRBJ2-7, with D perhaps TRBD2 (6 bases). Between the trimmed V and J ends, which lost 6 bases and 2 bases, there was a span of 20 bases. Germline V gives CDR1 DFQATT, CDR2 SNEGSKA (reference sequence). The CDR3 loop spans 15 amino acids. This CDR3 reads CSATPTSRRAYEQYF. The CDR3 DNA sequence: TGCAGTGCCACGCCTACTAGCAGGAGGGCCTACGAGCAGTACTTC.

This clonotype was seen at least ten times. The chain links TRBV2 to TRBJ2-7, with TRBD2 matching 10 bases. The V gene end was trimmed by 5 bases and the J gene end by 2 bases; junction bases not matched to a gene: 3. Germline CDR1 reads SNHLY; CDR2 reads FYNNEI. The CDR3 runs to 14 residues. The CDR3: CASSSAGGPYEQYF. CDR3 sequence (DNA): TGTGCCAGCAGTTCAGCGGGAGGGCCCTACGAGCAGTACTTC.

This clonotype was counted at least ten times. V and J are TRBV7-9 and TRBJ1-2; D might be TRBD1 (5 bases). Germline V CDR1 and CDR2: SEHNR, FQNEAQ (reference sequence). The V gene lost 7 bases and the J gene lost 8 bases, with 14 bases spanning the gap. The CDR3 is 12 amino acids. The CDR3 here is CASNRQLEGYTF. CDR3 in DNA: TGTGCCAGCAACCGACAGTTAGAAGGCTACACCTTC.

This clonotype came up many times. The chain combines TRBV6-2 or TRBV6-3 with TRBJ1-6; D gene uncertain. This CDR3 has 12 amino acids. Deletions cut 2 bases from V and 7 bases from J, with 3 bases between. CDR1 is MNHEY, CDR2 SVGEGT, per germline. CDR3 bases: TGTGCCAGCAGTTACAAGAATTCACCCCTCCACTTT. Translation gives CASSYKNSPLHF.

This clonotype was recorded many times. J is TRBJ1-1 and V is TRBV4-1; D may be TRBD1 (5 bases). V was pared by 0 bases and J by 11 bases, with 16 bases between. CDR3 length: 14 residues. Germline loops: CDR1 MGHRA, CDR2 YSYEKL. The CDR3 sequence is CASSQDPRTTGAFF. The CDR3, as DNA: TGCGCCAGCAGCCAAGATCCTAGGACAACCGGGGCTTTCTTT.

The chain carries TRBV3-1 and TRBJ1-6; weak D call: TRBD1 (5 bases). V lost 5 bases and J 0 bases, leaving 5 bases between the germline ends. The germline V gene has CDR1 LGHDT and CDR2 YNNKEL (reference sequence). The CDR3 loop spans 14 amino acids. The CDR3 DNA is TGTGCCAGCAGCAGGGGCTCCTATAATTCACCCCTCCACTTT. Translation gives CASSRGSYNSPLHF.

In this sample, this clonotype turned up many times. The gene calls are TRBV6-1 and TRBJ2-2; D unresolved. In germline, CDR1 is MNHNS, CDR2 SASEGT. The germline V and J ends were trimmed by 8 bases and 6 bases, with 13 bases remaining between them. The CDR3 loop spans 13 amino acids. The CDR3 region has the DNA TGTGCCAGCTCCTTAGTGGGTCCCGGGGAGCTGTTTTTT. Its protein product is CASSLVGPGELFF.

This clonotype was observed a handful of times. J is TRBJ1-1 and V is TRBV13, with 7 bases identical to TRBD1. CDR3 size: 17 residues. V trimming: 2 bases; J trimming: 0 bases; junction bases outside the gene matches: 9. Germline CDR1 is PRHDT and CDR2 is FYEKMQ (reference sequence). The CDR3 DNA reads as TGTGCCAGCAGCTTACGCTCCCGGGACAGATTGAACACTGAAGCTTTCTTT. This sequence encodes CASSLRSRDRLNTEAFF. The variable domain in full, with the rest retrieved from reference TRBV13 and TRBJ1-1, is AAGVIQSPRHLIKEKRETATLKCYPIPRHDTVYWYQQGPGQDPQFLISFYEKMQSDKGSIPDRFSAQQFSDYHSELNMSSLELGDSALYFCASSLRSRDRLNTEAFFGQGTRLTVV.

Many counts were recorded for this clonotype. The V and J genes are TRBV4-1 and TRBJ1-6; D is uncertain. The CDR3 is made up of 14 amino acids. CDR1 and CDR2 (germline): MGHRA, YSYEKL. Trimming shortened V by 7 bases and J by 3 bases, and 10 bases separated the two germline ends. This CDR3 is CASTTGIYNSPLHF. The CDR3 DNA reads as TGCGCCAGCACGACTGGGATCTATAATTCACCCCTCCACTTT.

The chain carries TRBV6-5 and TRBJ1-2; no firm D call. The V and J ends lost 2 bases and 0 bases respectively, with 10 bases between them. The CDR3 loop spans 15 amino acids. Germline values: CDR1 MNHEY, CDR2 SVGAGI. CDR3 nucleotides: TGTGCCAGCAGTTACGGTGGCACAACTAACTATGGCTACACCTTC. Translated: CASSYGGTTNYGYTF.